This T cell receptor (beta chain) derives from a study of OX40 agonist ivuxolimab in advanced cancers. TCRdb's copy holds only in-frame clones and misses some; the assay was immunoSEQ multiplex PCR. The repertoire holds 45,000 to 60,000 clones, with about 88% as singletons. Sequencing used CD4+ or CD8+ T cells sorted from blood, obtained in a trial of the OX40 agonist ivuxolimab. The TCR originated in an adult with an advanced solid tumor such as melanoma, head and neck, liver or kidney cancer.

In DNA, the CDR3 is TGCGCCAGCAGCTTGGGACTAGCTTACTACAATGAGCAGTTCTTC. Its protein product is CASSLGLAYYNEQFF. The chain recombines TRBV5-1 with TRBJ2-1, with TRBD2 matching 7 bases. The CDR3 consists of 15 residues. Germline V gene sequence: CDR1 SGHRS, CDR2 YFSETQ. Trimming took 0 bases from V and 3 from J; bases not matched to a gene: 3.